These 22 T cell receptor beta chains were sequenced from one sample in a study of radiation and T cells in renal cell carcinoma. Time point specified: baseline pretreatment blood. Treatment noted: 15 Gy SBRT to primary tumor, nephrectomy 4 weeks later. The repertoire was sequenced with immunoSEQ multiplex PCR; TCRdb's copy has only in-frame clones and lacks some. The table lists approximately 110,000 clones, around 83% of them singletons. Sequencing used blood, obtained from a patient whose treatment included radiotherapy and nephrectomy. These receptors were collected from a woman in her sixties with renal cell carcinoma.

The chain has TRBV27 and TRBJ1-1, with D unresolved. V was trimmed by 7 bases and J by 0 bases, leaving 9 bases between them. The V gene's germline CDR1 is MNHEY and CDR2 SMNVEV (reference sequence). The CDR3 has 13 residues. The CDR3 bases are TGTGCCAGCACCTACAACATGAACACTGAAGCTTTCTTT. Translating it yields CASTYNMNTEAFF.

This chain connects TRBV5-1 to TRBJ2-3, with D maybe TRBD2 (6 bases). This CDR3 region has 18 residues. Per germline, CDR1 SGHRS and CDR2 YFSETQ. Deletions cut 1 base from V and 2 bases from J, with 20 bases between. CDR3: CASSLNRDSRGYTDTQYF. CDR3 coding DNA: TGCGCCAGCAGCTTGAATCGGGACTCCCGCGGCTACACAGATACGCAGTATTTT. Based on the CDR3 plus reference TRBV5-1 and TRBJ2-3, the full variable domain is KAGVTQTPRYLIKTRGQQVTLSCSPISGHRSVSWYQQTPGQGLQFLFEYFSETQRNKGNFPGRFSGRQFSNSRSEMNVSTLELGDSALYLCASSLNRDSRGYTDTQYFGPGTRLTVL.

The rearrangement links TRBV11-3 to TRBJ1-3; D gene ambiguous. This CDR3 region has 16 residues. V was shortened by 3 bases and J by 8 bases, with 20 bases between the two germline ends. The V gene's germline CDR1 is SGHNT and CDR2 YENEEA. CDR3 residues: CASSLGSAVEGDTIYF. The CDR3 DNA follows: TGTGCCAGCAGCTTGGGATCAGCCGTCGAGGGAGACACCATATATTTT.

The chain employs TRBV5-6 and TRBJ1-2; D uncertain. Per the germline V gene, CDR1 is SGHDT and CDR2 is YYEEEE. V was cut by 3 bases and J by 6 bases, with 0 bases left in between. CDR3 length equals 9 residues. The CDR3 DNA reads as TGTGCCAGCAGCTATGGCTACACCTTC. Amino acids: CASSYGYTF. Together with reference TRBV5-6 and TRBJ1-2, the CDR3 gives the full variable domain: DAGVTQSPTHLIKTRGQQVTLRCSPKSGHDTVSWYQQALGQGPQFIFQYYEEEERQRGNFPDRFSGHQFPNYSSELNVNALLLGDSALYLCASSYGYTFGSGTRLTVV.

The V call is TRBV7-2, the J call TRBJ2-7; a possible D gene is TRBD2 (7 bases). Trimming shortened V by 5 bases and J by 1 base, and 18 bases separated the two germline ends. CDR1 and CDR2 from the germline V gene are SGHTA and FQGNSA. The CDR3 runs 16 residues. DNA for the CDR3: TGTGCCAGCAGCCGATCGTGGGGAGGGGGATCCTACGAGCAGTACTTC. Its protein is CASSRSWGGGSYEQYF.

The chain carries TRBV6-6 and TRBJ2-3, with D unresolved. The CDR3 contains 12 residues. The V gene's germline CDR1 is MNHNY and CDR2 SVGAGI (reference sequence). The V end lost 2 bases, the J end lost 5 bases, and 5 bases lay between the germline ends. The CDR3 DNA is TGTGCCAGCAGTTACCAACGAGATACGCAGTATTTT. As protein: CASSYQRDTQYF.

The genes are TRBV28 and TRBJ1-4; D ambiguous. Germline V lookup: CDR1 MDHEN, CDR2 SYDVKM. CDR3 length: 12 amino acids. Trimming removed 2 bases at V and 5 bases at J, with 3 bases between. The CDR3 sequence is CASSLLNEKLFF. CDR3 nucleotides: TGTGCCAGCAGTTTACTAAATGAAAAACTGTTTTTT. The full variable domain, its missing parts supplied by reference TRBV28 and TRBJ1-4, is DVKVTQSSRYLVKRTGEKVFLECVQDMDHENMFWYRQDPGLGLRLIYFSYDVKMKEKGDIPEGYSVSREKKERFSLILESASTNQTSMYLCASSLLNEKLFFGSGTQLSVL.

The rearrangement uses TRBV29-1 and TRBJ2-1, with D perhaps given as TRBD1 or TRBD2 (5 bases each). CDR1 and CDR2 (germline): SQVTM, ANQGSEA. The CDR3 has 13 residues. Trimming removed 3 bases at V and 6 bases at J, with 12 bases between. CDR3 DNA: TGCAGCGTTGAGGGGGATACTGGCAATGAGCAGTTCTTC. Its translation is CSVEGDTGNEQFF.

This sequence joins TRBV29-1 and TRBJ2-3; D assignment may be TRBD1 or TRBD2 (5 bases each). Trimming took off 3 bases at V and 4 bases at J, with 14 bases between the two ends. CDR1 SQVTM and CDR2 ANQGSEA come from the germline V gene. This CDR3 is 14 amino acids long. CDR3 coding DNA: TGCAGCGTTGAGATCCGGGGCGAGGCAGATACGCAGTATTTT. It yields the protein CSVEIRGEADTQYF.

The chain is built from TRBV5-1 and TRBJ1-5; the D is unclear. Trimming took off 1 base at V and 0 bases at J, with 8 bases between the two ends. The V gene's germline CDR1 is SGHRS and CDR2 YFSETQ. The CDR3 is made up of 15 amino acids. CDR3 residues: CASSLIPNSNQPQHF. As DNA, the CDR3 is TGCGCCAGCAGCTTGATTCCGAATAGCAATCAGCCCCAGCATTTT.

Of note for this clone: A junction boundary mismatches the germline segment, possibly from a read error. This sequence joins TRBV6-1 and TRBJ2-3; D is uncertain. This CDR3 is built from 14 residues. The germline V gene has CDR1 MNHNS and CDR2 SASEGT. The CDR3: CASNEMEGRIIGYF. The DNA of the CDR3 is TGTGCCAGCAATGAAATGGAAGGCAGGATTATTGGGTATTTT.

V gene TRBV7-3 combines with J gene TRBJ1-5; D remains ambiguous. Germline V gives CDR1 SGHTA, CDR2 FQGTGA. V was pared by 1 base and J by 5 bases, with 12 bases between. The CDR3 totals 15 residues. This CDR3 is CASSLSGRPDQPQHF. In DNA form, the CDR3 reads TGTGCCAGCAGCTTAAGCGGACGGCCTGATCAGCCCCAGCATTTT.

The rearrangement links TRBV2 to TRBJ1-4; 10 nucleotides align to TRBD1. V lost 6 bases to trimming and J lost 10 bases; unmatched junction nucleotides: 8. CDR1 is SNHLY and CDR2 is FYNNEI in the germline V gene. The CDR3 is made up of 14 amino acids. CDR3 in DNA: TGTGCCAGCAGCGCCGGGACAGGGGAGGGAAAACTGTTTTTT. It specifies CASSAGTGEGKLFF.

The J gene is TRBJ2-7, the V gene TRBV18; TRBD1 matches at 8 bases. This CDR3 has 14 amino acids. The V segment lost 3 bases and the J segment 4 bases; nucleotides outside the gene matches: 5. Germline lookup yields CDR1 KGHSH and CDR2 LQKENI. In DNA, the CDR3 is TGTGCCAGCTCACCGGCAGGGGGCTCTTACGAGCAGTACTTC. Translating it yields CASSPAGGSYEQYF.

This clone was counted a single time. The chain employs TRBV7-2 and TRBJ2-5, with 9 nucleotides matching TRBD2. The V gene's germline CDR1 is SGHTA and CDR2 FQGNSA. The junction had 3 bases not matched to a gene; V was cut back by 0 bases and J by 1 base. The CDR3 runs to 16 residues. The CDR3 DNA reads TGTGCCAGCAGCTTAGCGGCTAGCGGGGCCCAAGAGACCCAGTACTTC. It codes for CASSLAASGAQETQYF.

This clone was counted a few times. The CDR3 spells CASSEALRTDTEAFF. CDR3 sequence (DNA): TGTGCCAGCAGTGAAGCGCTTCGTACAGACACTGAAGCTTTCTTT. This rearrangement joins TRBV6-1 to TRBJ1-1, with D unresolved. Trimming removed 0 bases at V and 3 bases at J, with 11 bases between. Germline CDR1 is MNHNS and CDR2 is SASEGT. The CDR3 loop spans 15 amino acids.

The CDR3 spells CASSISTVQETQYF. CDR3 DNA sequence: TGTGCCAGTAGTATTTCCACAGTCCAAGAGACCCAGTACTTC. V gene TRBV19 combines with J gene TRBJ2-5; D is unresolved. Trimming took off 3 bases at V and 1 base at J, with 9 bases between the two ends. The CDR3 loop spans 14 amino acids. Germline V gene sequence: CDR1 LNHDA, CDR2 SQIVND (reference sequence).

The gene calls are TRBV19 and TRBJ2-2; 8 bases are a match to TRBD1. CDR1 LNHDA and CDR2 SQIVND come from the germline V gene (reference sequence). This CDR3 comprises 14 residues. Losses at the gene ends were 7 bases for V and 3 bases for J; bases not matched to a gene: 4. In DNA form, the CDR3 reads TGTGCCAGTAAAGGACAGGGAGACACCGGGGAGCTGTTTTTT. Its translation: CASKGQGDTGELFF. Full variable domain (outside the CDR3, taken from reference TRBV19 and TRBJ2-2): DGGITQSPKYLFRKEGQNVTLSCEQNLNHDAMYWYRQDPGQGLRLIYYSQIVNDFQKGDIAEGYSVSREKKESFPLTVTSAQKNPTAFYLCASKGQGDTGELFFGEGSRLTVL.

CDR3 sequence (DNA): TGTGCCAGCAGCTTATCGGGAGGGGGCAATGAGCAGTTCTTC. Amino acids: CASSLSGGGNEQFF. The gene calls are TRBV7-3 and TRBJ2-1, with 8 bases that match TRBD2. The V and J ends lost 2 bases and 6 bases, in that order; junction bases with no gene match: 3. CDR1 and CDR2 (germline): SGHTA, FQGTGA. This CDR3 is built from 14 residues.

The rearrangement uses TRBV10-3 and TRBJ2-3, with D possibly matching TRBD1 (5 bases). Germline CDR1 and CDR2: ENHRY and SYGVKD. The CDR3 runs to 15 residues. V was pared by 0 bases and J by 1 base, with 8 bases between. The CDR3 coding sequence is TGTGCCATCAGTGAGTCGGGGCCCGGCACAGATACGCAGTATTTT. Translated, it gives CAISESGPGTDTQYF.

The chain links TRBV9 to TRBJ2-7; TRBD1 matches 7 bases. The germline V gene encodes CDR1 SGDLS and CDR2 YYNGEE. CDR3 length equals 14 residues. Trimming cost V 3 bases and J 5 bases; bases outside gene matches: 8. The CDR3 reads CASSGTGVKDEQYF. For the CDR3, the DNA is TGTGCCAGCAGCGGCACAGGGGTTAAGGACGAGCAGTACTTC.

The chain has TRBV6-1 and TRBJ1-5; D may be TRBD1 (5 bases). The CDR3 covers 14 residues. V was clipped by 1 base and J by 2 bases, with 6 bases between them. The germline gives CDR1 MNHNS, CDR2 SASEGT. The CDR3 DNA sequence: TGTGCCAGCAGTGAAGGCAGGGGCAATCAGCCCCAGCATTTT. Its translation is CASSEGRGNQPQHF.